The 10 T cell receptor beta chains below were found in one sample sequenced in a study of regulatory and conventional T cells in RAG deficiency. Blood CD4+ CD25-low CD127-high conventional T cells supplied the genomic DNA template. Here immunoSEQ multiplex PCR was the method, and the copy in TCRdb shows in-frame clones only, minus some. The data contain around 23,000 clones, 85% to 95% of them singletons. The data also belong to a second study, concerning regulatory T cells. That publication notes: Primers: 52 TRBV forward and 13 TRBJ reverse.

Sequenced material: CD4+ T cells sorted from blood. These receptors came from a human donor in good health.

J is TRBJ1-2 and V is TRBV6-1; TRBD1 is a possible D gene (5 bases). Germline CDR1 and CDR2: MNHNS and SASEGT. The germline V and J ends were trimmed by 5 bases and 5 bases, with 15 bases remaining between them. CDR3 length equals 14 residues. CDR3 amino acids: CASSHDSLNYGYTF. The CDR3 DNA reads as TGTGCCAGCAGTCACGACAGCCTCAATTATGGCTACACCTTC.

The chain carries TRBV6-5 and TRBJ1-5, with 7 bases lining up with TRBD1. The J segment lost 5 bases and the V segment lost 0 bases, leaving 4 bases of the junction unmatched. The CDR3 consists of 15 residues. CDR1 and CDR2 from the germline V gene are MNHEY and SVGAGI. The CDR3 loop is CASSYSYRGDQPQHF. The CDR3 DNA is TGTGCCAGCAGTTACTCGTACAGGGGTGATCAGCCCCAGCATTTT.

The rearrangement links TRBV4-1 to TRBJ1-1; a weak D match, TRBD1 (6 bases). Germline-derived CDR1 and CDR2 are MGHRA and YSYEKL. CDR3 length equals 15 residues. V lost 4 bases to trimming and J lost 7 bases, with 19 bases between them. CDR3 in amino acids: CASSPRAETGNEAFF. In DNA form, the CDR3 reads TGCGCCAGCAGCCCCCGGGCCGAGACAGGAAATGAAGCTTTCTTT.

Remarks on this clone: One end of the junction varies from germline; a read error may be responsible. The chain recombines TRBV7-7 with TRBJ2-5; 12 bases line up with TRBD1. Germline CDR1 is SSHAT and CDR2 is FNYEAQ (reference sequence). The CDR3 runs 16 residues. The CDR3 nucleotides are TGTGCTAGCAGTCCCGGGACAGGGGGCGAGGCGGAGACCCAGTACTTC. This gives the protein CASSPGTGGEAETQYF. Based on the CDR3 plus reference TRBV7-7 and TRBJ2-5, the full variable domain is GAGVSQSPRYKVTKRGQDVTLRCDPISSHATLYWYQQALGQGPEFLTYFNYEAQPDKSGLPSDRFSAERPEGSISTLTIQRTEQRDSAMYRCASSPGTGGEAETQYFGPGTRLLVL.

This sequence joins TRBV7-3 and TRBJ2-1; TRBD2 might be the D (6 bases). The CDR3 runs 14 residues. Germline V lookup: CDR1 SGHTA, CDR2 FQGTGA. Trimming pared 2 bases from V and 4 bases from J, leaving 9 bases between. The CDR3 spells CASSLAGPYNEQFF. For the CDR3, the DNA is TGTGCCAGCAGCTTAGCGGGGCCGTACAATGAGCAGTTCTTC.

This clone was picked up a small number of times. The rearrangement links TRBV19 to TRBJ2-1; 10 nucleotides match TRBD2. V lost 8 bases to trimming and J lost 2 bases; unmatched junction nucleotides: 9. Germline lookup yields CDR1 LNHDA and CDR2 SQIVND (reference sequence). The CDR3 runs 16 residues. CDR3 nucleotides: TGTGCCAGTCGGAAAAGCGGGAGGGATACCTACAATGAGCAGTTCTTC. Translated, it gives CASRKSGRDTYNEQFF.

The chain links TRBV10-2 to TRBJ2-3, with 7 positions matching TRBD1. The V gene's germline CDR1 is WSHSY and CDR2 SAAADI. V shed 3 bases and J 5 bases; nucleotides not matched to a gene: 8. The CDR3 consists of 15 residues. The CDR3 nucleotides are TGCGCCAGCAGTGACAGGGGGTCTGTTGGAGATACGCAGTATTTT. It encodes CASSDRGSVGDTQYF.

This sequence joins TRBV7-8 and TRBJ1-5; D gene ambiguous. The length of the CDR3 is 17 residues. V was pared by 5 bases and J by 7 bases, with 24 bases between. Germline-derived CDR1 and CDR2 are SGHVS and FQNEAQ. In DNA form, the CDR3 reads TGTGCCAGCAGCCGGAATCCACAACAGCATCTTGGACAGCCCCAGCATTTT. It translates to CASSRNPQQHLGQPQHF.

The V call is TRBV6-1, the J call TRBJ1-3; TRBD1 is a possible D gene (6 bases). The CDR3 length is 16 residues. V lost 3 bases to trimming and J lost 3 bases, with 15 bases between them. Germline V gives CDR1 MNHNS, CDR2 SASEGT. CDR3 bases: TGTGCCAGCAGTGACGGATCGGGGGGCGATGGAAACACCATATATTTT. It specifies CASSDGSGGDGNTIYF.

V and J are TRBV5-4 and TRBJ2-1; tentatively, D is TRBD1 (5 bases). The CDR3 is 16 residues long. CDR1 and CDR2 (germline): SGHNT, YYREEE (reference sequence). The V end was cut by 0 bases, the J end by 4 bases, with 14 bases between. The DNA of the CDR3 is TGTGCCAGCAGCTTGGGTGGGCAGGGTCCATACAATGAGCAGTTCTTC. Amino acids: CASSLGGQGPYNEQFF. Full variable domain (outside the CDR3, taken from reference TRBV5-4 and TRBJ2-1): ETGVTQSPTHLIKTRGQQVTLRCSSQSGHNTVSWYQQALGQGPQFIFQYYREEENGRGNFPPRFSGLQFPNYSSELNVNALELDDSALYLCASSLGGQGPYNEQFFGPGTRLTVL.